This T cell receptor beta chain was profiled in a study of early T cells in non-severe SARS-CoV-2 infection. Study-wide results and limits: The matching step, a VDJdb search, favored anti-spike CD8 responses and missed private and CD4 specificities.

TCRdb re-analysed the 5' RACE reads in MiXCR, keeping a single row per CDR3 protein. The table lists tens of thousands of distinct CDR3 sequences, around 10% of them singletons. Germline V lookup: CDR1 LNHDA, CDR2 SQIVND (reference sequence). CDR3 length: 15 amino acids. J was trimmed by 4 bases and V by 4 bases; bases with no gene match: 7. This clonotype came up many times. Its specificity is not known. The chain links TRBV19 to TRBJ1-2, with TRBD1 identical over 9 bases. This receptor was identified in an adult who was a healthcare worker with PCR-confirmed SARS-CoV-2 infection or an uninfected control (not recorded which). The sequencing sample was made of whole blood. CDR3 DNA sequence: TGTGCCAGTAGTAACGGCGACAGGGGGGTCTATGGCTACACCTTC. Protein: CASSNGDRGVYGYTF.